The next 14 T cell receptor beta chains were all read from a single sample in a study of T cell responses to AZD1222 COVID-19 vaccine. Generated by immunoSEQ multiplex PCR, the TCRdb table keeps only in-frame clones and is missing some. The profile covers 120,000 or so clones, with about 90% appearing a single time and 1.1% taken by the ten largest. This specimen consisted of peripheral blood, obtained on day 0 of AZD1222 vaccination. The receptors shown here come from an adult in good health.

V gene TRBV14 combines with J gene TRBJ2-1; D is unclear. This CDR3 region has 13 residues. V lost 4 bases and J lost 4, with 8 bases in between. Germline V gene data show CDR1 as SGHDN and CDR2 as FVKESK. The CDR3 region is CASSPYAYNEQFF. The CDR3 DNA reads as TGTGCCAGCAGCCCCTACGCTTACAATGAGCAGTTCTTC.

The chain uses TRBV19 and TRBJ1-2; 10 bases map to TRBD1. CDR3 length: 16 residues. With V trimmed by 5 bases and J by 5 bases, 11 bases remained unmatched. Germline CDR1 is LNHDA and CDR2 is SQIVND (reference sequence). The CDR3 DNA reads TGTGCCAGTAGTCCCCCGACAGGGGGCGCGAGGTATGGCTACACCTTC. Encoded protein: CASSPPTGGARYGYTF.

The V call is TRBV7-9, the J call TRBJ2-1, with D possibly being TRBD1 (5 bases). CDR1 is SEHNR, CDR2 FQNEAQ, per germline (reference sequence). The CDR3 length is 13 residues. V was clipped by 1 base and J by 11 bases, with 12 bases between them. DNA for the CDR3: TGTGCCAGCAGCTTAGTTACAGGAATAAAGCAGTTCTTC. Amino acids: CASSLVTGIKQFF.

The rearrangement uses TRBV2 and TRBJ2-7, with a possible D match to TRBD1 (6 bases). V dropped 4 bases and J dropped 2 bases, with 12 bases sitting between them. The CDR3 is 14 residues long. From germline, CDR1 is SNHLY and CDR2 FYNNEI. CDR3 coding DNA: TGTGCCAGCAGTGGCTTCAGGGGAGCCTACGAGCAGTACTTC. Encoded protein: CASSGFRGAYEQYF. The entire variable domain, with the rest obtained from reference TRBV2 and TRBJ2-7, is as follows: EPEVTQTPSHQVTQMGQEVILRCVPISNHLYFYWYRQILGQKVEFLVSFYNNEISEKSEIFDDQFSVERPDGSNFTLKIRSTKLEDSAMYFCASSGFRGAYEQYFGPGTRLTVT.

This chain connects TRBV19 to TRBJ1-1; D unresolved. V lost 5 bases to trimming and J lost 1 base, with 14 bases between them. CDR1 LNHDA and CDR2 SQIVND come from the germline V gene (reference sequence). The CDR3 runs 15 residues. The CDR3 protein is CASSEARQTNTEAFF. DNA of the CDR3: TGTGCCAGTAGTGAGGCCAGGCAGACGAACACTGAAGCTTTCTTT.

This chain joins TRBV9 and TRBJ2-7; 10 bases match TRBD2. Looked up from germline, CDR1 is SGDLS and CDR2 is YYNGEE. The ends lost 4 bases at V and 5 bases at J; junction bases unmatched: 9. The CDR3 has 15 amino acids. In nucleotides, the CDR3 is TGTGCCAGCAGCTCAGGACTAGCGGCTGTCCACGAGCAGTACTTC. Its translation: CASSSGLAAVHEQYF.

The chain links TRBV30 to TRBJ1-4; possibly TRBD1 for D (5 bases). The V gene's germline CDR1 is GTSNPN and CDR2 SVGIG (reference sequence). The CDR3 has 15 residues. V was clipped by 5 bases and J by 5 bases, with 18 bases between them. The CDR3 is CAWLNTGTTNEKLFF. DNA for the CDR3: TGTGCCTGGCTTAATACGGGGACTACAAATGAAAAACTGTTTTTT.

This clone was observed once. The CDR3 sequence is CASSLYGRTASYEQYF. The DNA of the CDR3 is TGTGCCAGCAGTTTATACGGCCGAACGGCGTCCTACGAGCAGTACTTC. The chain carries TRBV27 and TRBJ2-7; unclear D gene. The CDR3 has 16 amino acids. Trimming left V 1 base short and J 1 base short, with 14 bases between. Germline CDR1 is MNHEY and CDR2 is SMNVEV (reference sequence).

J is TRBJ2-7 and V is TRBV12-5; D perhaps matches TRBD2 (5 bases). This CDR3 spans 13 amino acids. Germline CDR1 and CDR2: LGHNT and FRNRAP. V was pared by 5 bases and J by 6 bases, with 14 bases between. DNA for the CDR3: TGTGCTAGTGGTCCCCGCCGGGAAGCCGAGCAGTACTTC. It is translated as CASGPRREAEQYF.

The chain links TRBV5-1 to TRBJ1-4, with 7 positions matching TRBD1. The ends lost 3 bases at V and 0 bases at J; junction bases unmatched: 5. Germline V gene data show CDR1 as SGHRS and CDR2 as YFSETQ. CDR3 size: 16 residues. Here the CDR3 DNA reads TGCGCCAGCAGCTACGGGACAGCAGCAACTAATGAAAAACTGTTTTTT. Amino acid sequence: CASSYGTAATNEKLFF.

This clone turned up a few times. The rearrangement links TRBV14 to TRBJ1-2; 9 bases map to TRBD1. CDR1 is SGHDN, CDR2 FVKESK, per germline. Losses at the gene ends were 1 base for V and 7 bases for J; bases not matched to a gene: 13. The CDR3 is 17 residues long. The CDR3 bases are TGTGCCAGCAGCCAAGCCCTAACAGGGGGCCTTTCTATTGGCTACACCTTC. Translation: CASSQALTGGLSIGYTF.

This chain uses TRBV2 with TRBJ2-7; D gene ambiguous. Germline CDR1 and CDR2: SNHLY and FYNNEI. Trimming removed 4 bases from V and 6 bases from J, with 10 bases in between. CDR3 length equals 12 residues. The CDR3 loop is CASSGKQREQYF. CDR3 coding DNA: TGTGCCAGCAGTGGAAAGCAACGCGAGCAGTACTTC.

The J gene is TRBJ1-1, the V gene TRBV5-8; D ambiguous. V was trimmed by 0 bases and J by 7 bases, leaving 10 bases between them. Per the germline V gene, CDR1 is SGHTS and CDR2 is YDEGEE. This CDR3 comprises 13 residues. The CDR3 reads CASSLEAGIEAFF. The CDR3 DNA reads as TGTGCCAGCAGCTTGGAGGCAGGCATTGAAGCTTTCTTT.

The V gene is TRBV4-2, the J gene TRBJ2-7; no clear D gene. CDR1 and CDR2 from the germline V gene are LGHNA and YNFKEQ. This CDR3 is built from 15 residues. Trimming stripped 0 bases from V and 2 bases from J, with 11 bases between. This chain's CDR3 is CASSQEVGDPYEQYF. Here the CDR3 DNA reads TGTGCCAGCAGCCAAGAGGTCGGAGACCCCTACGAGCAGTACTTC.